This T cell receptor (beta chain) stems from a study of T-cell reconstitution after alpha-beta-depleted transplantation in children (dated by TCRdb to about 2016). Background for the entire study: T-cell immune reconstitution after TCRalphabeta/CD19-depleted allogeneic hematopoietic cell transplantation in children was quantitatively tracked in the study by means of TCR repertoire profiling. Overall study outcomes, separate from this receptor: Over subsequent months, a decline in hyperexpanded clone frequencies was noted, and after one year, T-cell counts and TCRbeta diversity were mostly ascribed to newly produced T cells. In some patients, the high TCRbeta diversity seen at day 60 was put down to recipient T cells and intrathymic progenitors that had survived conditioning. About two months after transplant, the apparently early recovery of alphabetaT-cell counts reportedly depended on just several hundred clones that had expanded rapidly and came from non-depleted graft cells.

From cysteine to phenylalanine, the CDR3 is 15 amino acids long. Solely the CDR3 DNA is kept, with 45 bases framed from the first base. Trimming takes 5 bases off V and 1 base off J; junction bases not matched to a gene: 5. In regard to this clonotype: Its antigen remains unidentified. Per-base qualities were not stored, and no clone one base away is much larger.

Reading the label with the study, this specimen's treatment or condition is: allogeneic hematopoietic cell transplantation with graft depleted of TCRalphabeta T cells and CD19 B cells. The children who served as transplant recipients had been given grafts of TCRalphabeta/CD19-depleted allogeneic hematopoietic cells. Library prep was done by PCR. TCRdb shows the sequencer as Illumina HiSeq 2500. TCR library preparation used molecular barcoding, with unique molecular identifiers applied to normalize quantification of the TCRbeta repertoire. TCRdb trimmed the raw reads at Q25, called clones with MiXCR and kept productive beta chains. Each CDR3 protein appears once, grouped with its most common genes and DNA. The sample includes 300,000 to 400,000 distinct CDR3 sequences, with around 15% observed a single time. About 41% of the sample belongs to the ten largest clones.

The source of this sequence is a male patient aged 2 to 10 who had a stem cell transplant for acute lymphoblastic leukemia, so the T cells may come from the graft donor. This sequence uses TRBV12-3 or TRBV12-4 and TRBJ2-1; TRBD1 agrees with 7 junctional bases. The material sequenced was PBMCs, mostly from graft donor cells, taken 360 days after TCRalphabeta/CD19-depleted stem cell transplant. The DNA sequence is given as TGTGCCAGCAGTCGGACAGGACGTTCCTACAATGAGCAGTTCTTC. It is translated as CASSRTGRSYNEQFF.